The rows below give T cell receptor beta chains drawn from one sample of a study of blood T cells in healthy people across ages. TCRdb processed the 5' RACE reads anew with MiXCR; each CDR3 protein has one entry. The table records 750,000 to 950,000 distinct CDR3 sequences, just under 30% of them present only once. These records were also assigned to another study, of T cells of mothers and their children.

The sample consisted of blood. These receptors were collected from a woman in her thirties or forties in good health. The CDR3 runs from the conserved cysteine through the conserved F or W.

TRBV20-1	TRBJ1-2	CSAQQGGYGYTF
TRBV29-1	TRBJ1-2	CSAWDRGNYGYTF
TRBV7-2	TRBJ1-6	CASSPPGTFSPLHF
TRBV28	TRBJ2-7	CASSRQDLYEQYF
TRBV7-2	TRBJ2-3	CANSFRRGATDTQYF
TRBV18	TRBJ2-1	CASSTGQGEQFF
TRBV4-1	TRBJ2-7	CASSPGTLETYEQYF
TRBV7-8	TRBJ2-7	CASSLAPSGPYEQYF
TRBV14	TRBJ2-3	CASSLLSTTDTQYF
TRBV10-3	TRBJ1-5	CAISERQGSRGNRPQHF
TRBV9	TRBJ1-1	CASSEDTGYTEAFF
TRBV12-3/TRBV12-4	TRBJ2-2	CASSPQNTGERFF
TRBV3-1	TRBJ2-5	CASSHRQGGGETQYF
TRBV6-1	TRBJ2-1	CAIRSATSSYNEQFF
TRBV7-6	TRBJ1-1	CASSLESGTGISEAFF
TRBV18	TRBJ2-6	CASSLPLSGANVLTF
TRBV12-3/TRBV12-4	TRBJ2-4	CASTLSGGTNIQYF
TRBV4-3	TRBJ2-7	CASSPGTGAHEQYF
TRBV2	TRBJ2-5	CASSEEGYNEQYF
TRBV20-1	TRBJ1-4	CSASGGQGAFEKLFF
TRBV28	TRBJ1-5	CASSLQSGGGNQPQHF
TRBV4-3	TRBJ2-7	CASSQGGGRSYEQYF
TRBV5-1	TRBJ2-7	CASSFNFVAGGRTYEQYF